Listed below are T cell receptor beta chains from one sample, sequenced in a study of cytotoxic CD8 clonotypes in ibrutinib-treated CLL. Profiled with immunoSEQ multiplex PCR; TCRdb holds only in-frame clones, not every one. Of about 270,000 clones listed, 70% to 80% are singletons. This specimen consisted of PBMCs, obtained at disease progression, from a patient treated with ibrutinib. The receptors shown here come from a human donor with chronic lymphocytic leukemia. CDR3s include the opening cysteine and the closing phenylalanine or tryptophan. Fields, in order: D gene, clone size, J gene, V gene, CDR3 protein, CDR3 DNA. The D gene is left open where the match is weak. Part of the rows lack a size; the others show once, few, many or a class for expanded clones.

d_gene: TRBD1
abundance: NA
j_gene: TRBJ2-5
v_gene: TRBV11-2
CDR3aa: CASSLSSLDRGETQYF
CDR3nt: TGTGCCAGCAGCTTATCCAGTTTGGACAGGGGAGAGACCCAGTACTTC

d_gene: NA
abundance: NA
j_gene: TRBJ1-2
v_gene: TRBV5-4
CDR3aa: CASSLGTPTTNYGYTF
CDR3nt: TGTGCCAGCAGCTTGGGTACACCCACCACTAACTATGGCTACACCTTC

d_gene: TRBD1
abundance: NA
j_gene: TRBJ2-7
v_gene: TRBV27
CDR3aa: CASSYSGQGYEQYF
CDR3nt: TGTGCCAGCAGTTACTCGGGACAGGGCTACGAGCAGTACTTC

d_gene: TRBD2
abundance: NA
j_gene: TRBJ2-1
v_gene: TRBV7-3
CDR3aa: CASSPGTSGYNEQFF
CDR3nt: TGTGCCAGCAGTCCCGGGACTAGCGGGTACAATGAGCAGTTCTTC

d_gene: TRBD1
abundance: few
j_gene: TRBJ1-3
v_gene: TRBV18
CDR3aa: CASSPNDRGPGNTIYF
CDR3nt: TGTGCCAGCTCACCAAACGACAGGGGGCCTGGAAACACCATATATTTT

d_gene: NA
abundance: NA
j_gene: TRBJ2-7
v_gene: TRBV5-6
CDR3aa: CASSLAWGLEQYF
CDR3nt: TGTGCCAGCAGCTTGGCCTGGGGGCTGGAGCAGTACTTC

d_gene: NA
abundance: few
j_gene: TRBJ1-5
v_gene: TRBV6-1
CDR3aa: CASSEAPGSRQPQHF
CDR3nt: TGTGCCAGCAGTGAAGCACCAGGGTCGAGGCAGCCCCAGCATTTT

d_gene: TRBD2
abundance: once
j_gene: TRBJ2-1
v_gene: TRBV27
CDR3aa: CASSSMTGPSGRAGEQFF
CDR3nt: TGTGCCAGCAGTTCCATGACAGGCCCAAGCGGGAGGGCAGGTGAGCAGTTCTTC

d_gene: TRBD2
abundance: NA
j_gene: TRBJ2-1
v_gene: TRBV9
CDR3aa: CASSVGLAGYNEQFF
CDR3nt: TGTGCCAGCAGCGTAGGATTAGCGGGGTACAATGAGCAGTTCTTC

d_gene: NA
abundance: few
j_gene: TRBJ1-4
v_gene: TRBV9
CDR3aa: CASSGAGRKLFF
CDR3nt: TGTGCCAGCAGCGGGGCAGGGAGGAAACTGTTTTTT